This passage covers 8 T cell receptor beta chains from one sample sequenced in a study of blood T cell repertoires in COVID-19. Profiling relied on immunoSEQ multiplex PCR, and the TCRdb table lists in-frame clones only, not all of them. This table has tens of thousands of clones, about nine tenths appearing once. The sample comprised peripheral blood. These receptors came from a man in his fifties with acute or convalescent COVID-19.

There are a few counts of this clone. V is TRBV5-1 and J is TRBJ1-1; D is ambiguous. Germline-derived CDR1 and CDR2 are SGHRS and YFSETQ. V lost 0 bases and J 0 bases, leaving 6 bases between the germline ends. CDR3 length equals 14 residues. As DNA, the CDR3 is TGCGCCAGCAGCTTGGGACGGGTGAACACTGAAGCTTTCTTT. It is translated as CASSLGRVNTEAFF. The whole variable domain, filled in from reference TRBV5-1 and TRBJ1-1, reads KAGVTQTPRYLIKTRGQQVTLSCSPISGHRSVSWYQQTPGQGLQFLFEYFSETQRNKGNFPGRFSGRQFSNSRSEMNVSTLELGDSALYLCASSLGRVNTEAFFGQGTRLTVV.

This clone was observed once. CDR3 sequence: CASSYSGTEDGYTF. CDR3 DNA sequence: TGTGCCAGCAGTTACTCCGGGACAGAAGACGGCTACACCTTC. The chain is built from TRBV6-2 or TRBV6-3 and TRBJ1-2; 7 bases are shared with TRBD1. The length of the CDR3 is 14 residues. After removal of 0 bases from V and 8 bases from J, the junction contained 6 bases not matched to a gene. Per germline, CDR1 MNHEY and CDR2 SVGEGT.

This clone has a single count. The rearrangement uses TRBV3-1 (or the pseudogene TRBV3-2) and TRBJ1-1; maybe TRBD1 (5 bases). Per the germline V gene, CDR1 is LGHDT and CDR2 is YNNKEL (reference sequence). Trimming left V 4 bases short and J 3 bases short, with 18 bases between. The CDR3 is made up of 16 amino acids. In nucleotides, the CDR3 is TGTGCCAGCAGCCTCAGACGGGGGGTGGGGTACACTGAAGCTTTCTTT. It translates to CASSLRRGVGYTEAFF.

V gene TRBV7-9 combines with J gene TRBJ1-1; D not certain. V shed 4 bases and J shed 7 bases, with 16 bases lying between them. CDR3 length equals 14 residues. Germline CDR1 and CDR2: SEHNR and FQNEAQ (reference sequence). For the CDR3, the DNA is TGTGCCAGCAGCTCCCAGGCGTCCGGCGTTGAAGCTTTCTTT. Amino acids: CASSSQASGVEAFF.

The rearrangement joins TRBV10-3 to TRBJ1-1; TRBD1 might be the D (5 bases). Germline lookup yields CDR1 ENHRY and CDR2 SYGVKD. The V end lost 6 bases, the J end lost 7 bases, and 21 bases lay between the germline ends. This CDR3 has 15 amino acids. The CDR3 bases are TGTGCCATCAGGGGGGGGGTTGTGCCTGTGGGTGAAGCTTTCTTT. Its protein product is CAIRGGVVPVGEAFF.

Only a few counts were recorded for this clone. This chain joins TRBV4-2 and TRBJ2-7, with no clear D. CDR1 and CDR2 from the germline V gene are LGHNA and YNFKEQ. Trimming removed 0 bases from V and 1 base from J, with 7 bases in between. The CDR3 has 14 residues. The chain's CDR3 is CASSQEAFSYEQYF. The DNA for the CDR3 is TGTGCCAGCAGCCAAGAAGCTTTTTCCTACGAGCAGTACTTC.

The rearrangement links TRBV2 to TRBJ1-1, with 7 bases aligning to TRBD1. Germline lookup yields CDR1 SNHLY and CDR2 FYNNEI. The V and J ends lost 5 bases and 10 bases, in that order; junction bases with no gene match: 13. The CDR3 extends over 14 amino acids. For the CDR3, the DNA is TGTGCCAGCAGTTCCGAACCAACGACAGGGAGAGCTTTCTTT. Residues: CASSSEPTTGRAFF.

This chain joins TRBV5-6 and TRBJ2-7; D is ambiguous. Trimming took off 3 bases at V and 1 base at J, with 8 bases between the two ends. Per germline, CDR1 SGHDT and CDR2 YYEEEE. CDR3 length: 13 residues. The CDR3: CASSWQISYEQYF. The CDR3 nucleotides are TGTGCCAGCAGCTGGCAGATTTCCTACGAGCAGTACTTC.